These 29 T cell receptor beta chains were all obtained from the same sample, sequenced in a study of OX40 agonist ivuxolimab in advanced cancers. This table comes from immunoSEQ multiplex PCR, and its TCRdb copy is limited to in-frame clones, with some not included. The sample contains some 100,000 clones, around 94% of which appear only once. Sequenced material: CD4+ or CD8+ T cells sorted from blood, taken in a trial of the OX40 agonist ivuxolimab. These receptors originate from an adult with an advanced solid tumor such as melanoma, head and neck, liver or kidney cancer.

This clone was seen once. The genes are TRBV18 and TRBJ1-4; the match to TRBD1 covers 8 bases. The CDR3 runs to 15 residues. Germline V gene sequence: CDR1 KGHSH, CDR2 LQKENI. V lost 3 bases and J lost 8; bases outside the gene matches: 8. The DNA for the CDR3 is TGTGCCAGCTCACCGCCGACAGGGGCAAGGGAAAAACTGTTTTTT. It yields the protein CASSPPTGAREKLFF.

The gene calls are TRBV10-1 and TRBJ2-1, with no clear D. The V gene's germline CDR1 is WNHNN and CDR2 SYGVQD (reference sequence). V was shortened by 7 bases and J by 13 bases, with 8 bases between the two germline ends. The length of the CDR3 is 9 residues. The CDR3 region is CASTEIQFF. The CDR3 nucleotides read TGCGCCAGCACGGAAATCCAGTTCTTC.

This clone has only one observation. The chain carries TRBV27 and TRBJ2-5; TRBD1 might be the D (6 bases). V lost 5 bases to trimming and J lost 4 bases, with 11 bases between them. The V gene's germline CDR1 is MNHEY and CDR2 SMNVEV (reference sequence). This CDR3 contains 13 residues. As DNA, the CDR3 is TGTGCCAGCAGTACAGGGATGAGAGAGACCCAGTACTTC. This gives the protein CASSTGMRETQYF.

The chain has TRBV11-2 and TRBJ1-2; D perhaps matches TRBD1 (5 bases). Germline V gene lookup returns CDR1 SGHAT and CDR2 FQNNGV. V lost 3 bases and J lost 4, with 9 bases in between. This CDR3 has 13 amino acids. This CDR3 reads CASSFDRGYGYTF. Here the CDR3 DNA reads TGTGCCAGCAGCTTCGACAGAGGCTATGGCTACACCTTC. The entire variable domain, with the rest obtained from reference TRBV11-2 and TRBJ1-2, is as follows: EAGVAQSPRYKIIEKRQSVAFWCNPISGHATLYWYQQILGQGPKLLIQFQNNGVVDDSQLPKDRFSAERLKGVDSTLKIQPAKLEDSAVYLCASSFDRGYGYTFGSGTRLTVV.

This clone was detected once. In DNA form, the CDR3 reads TGTGCCAGCAGTGCGACAGGGTATGGATCTGGGGCCAACGTCCTGACTTTC. This gives the protein CASSATGYGSGANVLTF. The chain couples TRBV25-1 to TRBJ2-6, with 7 nucleotides matching TRBD1. Trimming cost V 4 bases and J 1 base; bases outside gene matches: 7. Per the germline V gene, CDR1 is MGHDK and CDR2 is SYGVNS. The CDR3 runs 17 residues.

The chain is built from TRBV5-6 and TRBJ2-1, with D possibly TRBD1 on 5 matching bases. Germline V gives CDR1 SGHDT, CDR2 YYEEEE. V was cut by 3 bases and J by 6 bases, with 16 bases left in between. The CDR3 extends over 15 amino acids. CDR3 nucleotide sequence: TGTGCCAGCAGCTCAGGCGCAGGGCTTTTCAATGAGCAGTTCTTC. It yields the protein CASSSGAGLFNEQFF.

The J gene is TRBJ2-5, the V gene TRBV4-1; 9 bases agree with TRBD1. CDR3 size: 15 residues. The trim removed 3 bases at V and 5 bases at J, leaving 7 bases unmatched. The germline V gene encodes CDR1 MGHRA and CDR2 YSYEKL. Written as DNA, the CDR3 is TGCGCCAGCAGCCAGCGGACAGGGGCAGGGGAGACCCAGTACTTC. Protein sequence: CASSQRTGAGETQYF.

The CDR3 nucleotides read TGTGCCAGCAGCGGAGGGCCGACAGGGTTCTACGAGCAGTACTTC. It is translated as CASSGGPTGFYEQYF. This chain links TRBV9 with TRBJ2-7; 7 bases align to TRBD1. Germline trimming cut 3 bases from V and 3 bases from J; bases unmatched to any gene: 9. Germline CDR1 and CDR2: SGDLS and YYNGEE. CDR3 length: 15 amino acids.

This sequence joins TRBV5-6 and TRBJ2-2; D call uncertain. The CDR3 covers 14 residues. Between the trimmed V and J ends, which lost 2 bases and 4 bases, there was a span of 9 bases. Germline assignment: CDR1 SGHDT and CDR2 YYEEEE. The CDR3 spells CASSFGYLTGELFF. CDR3 DNA: TGTGCCAGCAGCTTTGGGTATCTCACCGGGGAGCTGTTTTTT.

V usage is TRBV7-9 and J usage is TRBJ1-4, with a weak D call TRBD1 (6 bases). The CDR3 is 16 amino acids. Trimming took 2 bases from V and 3 from J, leaving 13 bases between them. Per the germline V gene, CDR1 is SEHNR and CDR2 is FQNEAQ (reference sequence). Written as DNA, the CDR3 is TGTGCCAGCAGCTTAACCCAGGGGATAGCTAATGAAAAACTGTTTTTT. This encodes CASSLTQGIANEKLFF.

The chain is built from TRBV6-5 and TRBJ2-7, with TRBD2 identical over 10 bases. This CDR3 contains 16 residues. Germline CDR1 MNHEY, CDR2 SVGAGI. Trimming cost V 0 bases and J 2 bases; bases outside gene matches: 4. The CDR3 here is CASSYSSLAGAYEQYF. Written as DNA, the CDR3 is TGTGCCAGCAGTTACTCGTCCCTAGCGGGGGCCTACGAGCAGTACTTC.

The J gene is TRBJ1-1, the V gene TRBV19; TRBD1 is a possible D gene (6 bases). Deletions cut 7 bases from V and 0 bases from J, with 27 bases between. Germline V gene data show CDR1 as LNHDA and CDR2 as SQIVND (reference sequence). The CDR3 covers 19 residues. CDR3 in DNA: TGTGCCAGTATGGCGGTAACCGGGACAAATACTTTCATGAACACTGAAGCTTTCTTT. Translation gives CASMAVTGTNTFMNTEAFF.

For the CDR3, the DNA is TGTGCCAGCAGCTTTGGCCCTACAGATACGCAGTATTTT. Residues: CASSFGPTDTQYF. The rearrangement links TRBV7-8 to TRBJ2-3; D ambiguous. In germline, CDR1 is SGHVS, CDR2 FQNEAQ. V lost 3 bases and J lost 3, with 7 bases in between. CDR3 size: 13 residues.

The rearrangement joins TRBV23-1 to TRBJ2-5, with D hard to call. TRBV23-1 is flagged as an ORF with uncertain function. The CDR3 covers 13 residues. Deletions cut 9 bases from V and 3 bases from J, with 14 bases between. In DNA, the CDR3 is TGCGCCAGGTCGCTCCGTAACGAAGAGACCCAGTACTTC. This encodes CARSLRNEETQYF.

This clone was recorded a few times. The chain has TRBV19 and TRBJ1-5; D might be TRBD1 (5 bases). The CDR3 consists of 13 residues. The germline V gene encodes CDR1 LNHDA and CDR2 SQIVND (reference sequence). The V end was cut by 8 bases, the J end by 6 bases, with 14 bases between. The CDR3 here is CASRREGSQPQHF. CDR3 coding DNA: TGTGCCAGTCGCAGGGAAGGGAGTCAGCCCCAGCATTTT.

The chain combines TRBV9 with TRBJ2-7, with TRBD2 identical over 7 bases. With V trimmed by 0 bases and J by 3 bases, 6 bases remained unmatched. Germline CDR1 and CDR2: SGDLS and YYNGEE. CDR3 size: 15 residues. The CDR3 bases are TGTGCCAGCAGCGTAGGGCTGACTAGCTACTACGAGCAGTACTTC. This translates into CASSVGLTSYYEQYF.

The chain employs TRBV19 and TRBJ2-7; 7 bases align to TRBD1. J gave up 0 bases and V 3 bases, and 5 bases lay outside the gene matches. Germline V gives CDR1 LNHDA, CDR2 SQIVND (reference sequence). The CDR3 consists of 15 residues. CDR3 sequence: CASSISTGPSYEQYF. The DNA of the CDR3 is TGTGCCAGTAGTATTTCGACAGGGCCCTCCTACGAGCAGTACTTC.

The genes are TRBV2 and TRBJ2-4; possibly TRBD2 for D (6 bases). The CDR3 is made up of 16 amino acids. Germline V CDR1 and CDR2: SNHLY, FYNNEI. V lost 2 bases, J lost 0 bases, and 11 bases lay in between. The CDR3 DNA follows: TGTGCCAGCAGTGAAATGGGGGGACTAGCCAAAAACATTCAGTACTTC. It codes for CASSEMGGLAKNIQYF.

The CDR3, as DNA: TGTGCCAGCAGCTTAGTGGCAGAGCCTTGGGAGACCCAGTACTTC. It translates to CASSLVAEPWETQYF. This chain uses TRBV11-3 with TRBJ2-5; D unresolved. The CDR3 consists of 15 residues. Between the trimmed V and J ends, which lost 1 base and 5 bases, there was a span of 14 bases. Germline CDR1 and CDR2: SGHNT and YENEEA. Using reference TRBV11-3 and TRBJ2-5 for the parts outside the CDR3, the full variable domain is EAGVVQSPRYKIIEKKQPVAFWCNPISGHNTLYWYLQNLGQGPELLIRYENEEAVDDSQLPKDRFSAERLKGVDSTLKIQPAELGDSAVYLCASSLVAEPWETQYFGPGTRLLVL.

V is TRBV4-2 and J is TRBJ2-1; weak D call: TRBD2 (6 bases). Per germline, CDR1 LGHNA and CDR2 YNFKEQ. V was clipped by 0 bases and J by 2 bases, with 11 bases between them. This CDR3 is 16 amino acids long. The CDR3 is CASSQDMAGTYNEQFF. The CDR3, as DNA: TGTGCCAGCAGCCAAGACATGGCGGGGACCTACAATGAGCAGTTCTTC.

The CDR3 nucleotides read TGCAGCGTTGAAGGGCTAGCAGCTTACAATGAGCAGTTCTTC. It yields the protein CSVEGLAAYNEQFF. The J gene is TRBJ2-1, the V gene TRBV29-1; a weak D match, TRBD2 (5 bases). The V end was cut by 1 base, the J end by 4 bases, with 11 bases between. CDR1 and CDR2 from the germline V gene are SQVTM and ANQGSEA. The CDR3 length is 14 residues.

DNA of the CDR3: TGTGCCAGCAGCTTAGAGCCAGGATCCTACGAGCAGTACTTC. Encoded protein: CASSLEPGSYEQYF. V and J are TRBV11-2 and TRBJ2-7; D is uncertain. Germline V gene lookup returns CDR1 SGHAT and CDR2 FQNNGV. V lost 0 bases, J lost 1 base, and 7 bases lay in between. This CDR3 has 14 residues.

The rearrangement links TRBV19 to TRBJ2-6; unclear D gene. Germline V gene sequence: CDR1 LNHDA, CDR2 SQIVND (reference sequence). The CDR3 is 16 amino acids. With 1 base removed from V and 0 bases from J, the gap between germline ends came to 7 bases. CDR3 in amino acids: CASSIVTFSGANVLTF. The CDR3 nucleotides are TGTGCCAGTAGTATAGTTACCTTCTCTGGGGCCAACGTCCTGACTTTC. The full variable domain, rest sourced from reference TRBV19 and TRBJ2-6, is DGGITQSPKYLFRKEGQNVTLSCEQNLNHDAMYWYRQDPGQGLRLIYYSQIVNDFQKGDIAEGYSVSREKKESFPLTVTSAQKNPTAFYLCASSIVTFSGANVLTFGAGSRLTVL.

CDR3 residues: CASSAGVRTGNTIYF. The CDR3 nucleotides are TGTGCCAGCAGCGCCGGCGTGAGGACTGGAAACACCATATATTTT. The rearrangement uses TRBV9 and TRBJ1-3; D remains unclear. Trimming removed 3 bases at V and 2 bases at J, with 12 bases between. Per the germline V gene, CDR1 is SGDLS and CDR2 is YYNGEE. The length of the CDR3 is 15 residues.

V gene TRBV30 combines with J gene TRBJ1-2; TRBD1 might be the D (5 bases). CDR3 length: 13 residues. V was shortened by 1 base and J by 6 bases, with 12 bases between the two germline ends. Per the germline V gene, CDR1 is GTSNPN and CDR2 is SVGIG (reference sequence). CDR3 region: CAWSEGDGDGYTF. The CDR3 region has the DNA TGTGCCTGGAGTGAAGGGGACGGGGATGGCTACACCTTC. Supplemented by reference TRBV30 and TRBJ1-2, the full variable domain reads SQTIHQWPATLVQPVGSPLSLECTVEGTSNPNLYWYRQAAGRGLQLLFYSVGIGQISSEVPQNLSASRPQDRQFILSSKKLLLSDSGFYLCAWSEGDGDGYTFGSGTRLTVV.

V usage is TRBV10-1 and J usage is TRBJ2-1; 12 nucleotides match TRBD2. Trimming at V came to 2 bases and at J to 2 bases, leaving 1 base not matched to a gene. Germline V gene data show CDR1 as WNHNN and CDR2 as SYGVQD (reference sequence). CDR3 length: 16 amino acids. CDR3 nucleotide sequence: TGCGCCAGCAGTGAGGCTAGCGGGAGGGCCTACAATGAGCAGTTCTTC. This translates into CASSEASGRAYNEQFF.

This chain links TRBV4-1 with TRBJ2-2, with 9 positions matching TRBD1. CDR3 size: 15 residues. The germline V gene encodes CDR1 MGHRA and CDR2 YSYEKL. After removal of 3 bases from V and 6 bases from J, the junction contained 5 bases not matched to a gene. CDR3 sequence reads: CASSHLGQGPGELFF. The CDR3 region has the DNA TGCGCCAGCAGCCATCTGGGACAGGGACCCGGGGAGCTGTTTTTT.

The chain joins TRBV9 to TRBJ2-7, with D possibly TRBD1 on 6 matching bases. The germline gives CDR1 SGDLS, CDR2 YYNGEE. Trimming pared 0 bases from V and 3 bases from J, leaving 10 bases between. This CDR3 contains 14 residues. The DNA for the CDR3 is TGTGCCAGCAGCGTAGATACAGGGTTCTACGAGCAGTACTTC. Encoded protein: CASSVDTGFYEQYF.

DNA of the CDR3: TGTGCCAGCAGCGTAGAGGCGGACTATGGCTACACCTTC. It is translated as CASSVEADYGYTF. The rearrangement joins TRBV9 to TRBJ1-2; unclear D gene. CDR1 is SGDLS, CDR2 YYNGEE, per germline. V lost 0 bases, J lost 3 bases, and 6 bases lay in between. This CDR3 contains 13 residues.